One and the same sample provided the 10 T cell receptor beta chains below, sequenced in a study of CD8 T cells in Susac syndrome. The authors reverse transcribed roughly 0.5 to 1 ug RNA with random hexamers. TCRdb recomputed calls from the immunoSEQ multiplex PCR reads with MiXCR, one row per CDR3 protein. The profile shows 300,000 to 350,000 distinct CDR3 sequences, about 91% of them singletons. Sequencing was done on a sample of CD4+ T cells from PBMCs. The receptors derive from a human donor with multiple sclerosis.

Here the CDR3 reads CASTNSGRLTEAFF. The CDR3 DNA sequence: TGCGCCAGCACCAACTCGGGGCGCCTGACTGAAGCTTTCTTT. This rearrangement joins TRBV5-1 to TRBJ1-1; D is possibly TRBD1 (5 bases). Germline V gives CDR1 SGHRS, CDR2 YFSETQ. The CDR3 runs 14 residues. V was trimmed by 6 bases and J by 5 bases, leaving 17 bases between them.

V gene TRBV7-2 combines with J gene TRBJ2-2; the D gene could be TRBD1 or TRBD2 (5 bases each). This CDR3 spans 15 amino acids. Germline CDR1 is SGHTA and CDR2 is FQGNSA. Trimming pared 5 bases from V and 2 bases from J, leaving 12 bases between. The CDR3 DNA sequence: TGTGCCAGCAGCCTCCGGGACCCAAACACCGGGGAGCTGTTTTTT. Translated: CASSLRDPNTGELFF.

This clonotype was counted a single time. The rearrangement uses TRBV12-3 or TRBV12-4 and TRBJ2-2; 7 bases fit TRBD1. The CDR3 length is 15 residues. V shed 2 bases, J shed 5 bases, and the junction held 5 bases outside the gene matches. In DNA form, the CDR3 reads TGTGCCAGCAGTTTACGGCAGGGGGTAACCGGGGAGCTGTTTTTT. This gives the protein CASSLRQGVTGELFF.

This chain joins TRBV7-9 and TRBJ2-5; 8 nucleotides agree with TRBD2. Germline CDR1 reads SEHNR; CDR2 reads FQNEAQ (reference sequence). The CDR3 loop spans 14 amino acids. V was pared by 1 base and J by 5 bases, with 3 bases of the junction left unmatched. The CDR3 loop reads CASSLGGRKETQYF. The DNA for the CDR3 is TGTGCCAGCAGCTTAGGCGGGAGGAAGGAGACCCAGTACTTC.

This chain connects TRBV12-3 or TRBV12-4 to TRBJ2-1; 11 positions match TRBD2. The V gene end was trimmed by 5 bases and the J gene end by 6 bases; junction bases not matched to a gene: 6. The length of the CDR3 is 15 residues. The CDR3 region has the DNA TGTGCCAGCAGTCCCACTAGCGGGAGTATCAATGAGCAGTTCTTC. Translated, it gives CASSPTSGSINEQFF.

V is TRBV30 and J is TRBJ2-1, with D tentatively TRBD1 or TRBD2 (6 bases each). This CDR3 has 15 amino acids. Trimming took 0 bases from V and 0 from J, leaving 9 bases between them. The germline V gene encodes CDR1 GTSNPN and CDR2 SVGIG (reference sequence). CDR3 protein: CAWSVGGFSYNEQFF. As DNA, the CDR3 is TGTGCCTGGAGTGTAGGGGGGTTCTCCTACAATGAGCAGTTCTTC.

The chain joins TRBV11-2 to TRBJ2-1; 11 bases map to TRBD2. The CDR3 is made up of 15 amino acids. V lost 3 bases to trimming and J lost 6 bases; unmatched junction nucleotides: 4. The V gene's germline CDR1 is SGHAT and CDR2 FQNNGV. CDR3 residues: CASSFTSGGGNEQFF. The CDR3 nucleotides read TGTGCCAGCAGCTTCACTAGCGGGGGAGGCAATGAGCAGTTCTTC.

This rearrangement joins TRBV7-9 to TRBJ1-3; TRBD1 might be the D (5 bases). This CDR3 spans 16 amino acids. The germline V and J ends were trimmed by 3 bases and 1 base, with 13 bases remaining between them. Germline CDR1 reads SEHNR; CDR2 reads FQNEAQ (reference sequence). CDR3 sequence reads: CASSFSPGFSGNTIYF. The CDR3, as DNA: TGTGCCAGCAGCTTTTCCCCAGGGTTTTCTGGAAACACCATATATTTT.

The chain joins TRBV9 to TRBJ2-1; 7 positions agree with TRBD1. The CDR3 totals 15 residues. V shed 0 bases, J shed 4 bases, and the junction held 4 bases outside the gene matches. Germline V gene sequence: CDR1 SGDLS, CDR2 YYNGEE. The CDR3 coding sequence is TGTGCCAGCAGCGTAGCCGGGACAGTGTACAATGAGCAGTTCTTC. It translates to CASSVAGTVYNEQFF.

This chain links TRBV13 with TRBJ2-7; 10 bases line up with TRBD2. Germline V gene data show CDR1 as PRHDT and CDR2 as FYEKMQ (reference sequence). With V trimmed by 5 bases and J by 3 bases, 4 bases remained unmatched. The CDR3 runs to 14 residues. CDR3: CASSLSGRSYEQYF. In DNA form, the CDR3 reads TGTGCCAGCAGCCTTAGCGGGAGGAGCTACGAGCAGTACTTC.